A single sample gave rise to the 19 T cell receptor beta chains below, sequenced in a study of cytomegalovirus exposure and HLA in healthy donors (dated by TCRdb to about 2017). Preparation of the library involved the immunoSEQ multiplex PCR assay. A mixture of 60 forward primers for TCR Vbeta segments and 13 reverse primers for TCR Jbeta segments was used in the multiplex PCR. TCRdb mirrors the immuneACCESS table, restricted to in-frame sequences. Some clones are absent from its copies; in checked studies, under half trace to an unresolved V gene, and the reason for the others is unknown. For this sample there are 150,000 to 190,000 clones; 65% to 90% appear just once. The ten largest make up 5.5% to 8.5% of the sample. Sequencing was carried out using PBMCs. Every receptor here comes from a woman aged 50 to 60 in good health and CMV-seropositive.

The V call is TRBV11-2, the J call TRBJ2-1; 9 bases match TRBD2. Germline-derived CDR1 and CDR2 are SGHAT and FQNNGV. This CDR3 is built from 18 residues. V was pared by 5 bases and J by 6 bases, with 17 bases of the junction left unmatched. CDR3 protein: CASSTSGGSLYKGNEQFF. CDR3 coding DNA: TGTGCCAGCAGCACAAGCGGGGGGTCTTTGTACAAGGGCAATGAGCAGTTCTTC.

This clone was seen once. Written as DNA, the CDR3 is TGTGCCAGTAGTATCCCGGGAGCAACTAATGAAAAACTGTTTTTT. It codes for CASSIPGATNEKLFF. J is TRBJ1-4 and V is TRBV19, with D hard to call. This CDR3 comprises 15 residues. Germline V gene data show CDR1 as LNHDA and CDR2 as SQIVND (reference sequence). Trimming cost V 3 bases and J 0 bases, with 8 bases left between them.

This chain uses TRBV7-2 with TRBJ2-7; TRBD1 is a possible D gene (6 bases). The germline V and J ends were trimmed by 5 bases and 2 bases, with 10 bases remaining between them. The CDR3 sequence is 13 residues long. CDR1 and CDR2 from the germline V gene are SGHTA and FQGNSA. The CDR3 loop is CASSTTGPYEQYF. The CDR3 nucleotides are TGTGCCAGCAGCACGACAGGCCCCTACGAGCAGTACTTC.

This clone was found a few times. The chain couples TRBV19 to TRBJ2-3; TRBD1 matches at 8 bases. CDR1 LNHDA and CDR2 SQIVND come from the germline V gene (reference sequence). V was pared by 5 bases and J by 2 bases, with 12 bases of the junction left unmatched. This CDR3 spans 17 amino acids. CDR3 bases: TGTGCCAGTAGTCCTCCCGGGACAGGCCGACACACAGATACGCAGTATTTT. This translates into CASSPPGTGRHTDTQYF.

The sample holds a few counts of this clone. The chain links TRBV27 to TRBJ1-2; 7 bases line up with TRBD1. The germline V gene has CDR1 MNHEY and CDR2 SMNVEV (reference sequence). V was pared by 5 bases and J by 5 bases, with 2 bases of the junction left unmatched. The CDR3 has 12 residues. The chain's CDR3 is CASSQQGYGYTF. The DNA of the CDR3 is TGTGCCAGCAGTCAACAGGGGTATGGCTACACCTTC.

The chain is built from TRBV7-2 and TRBJ2-1, with 9 bases matching TRBD1. The germline CDR1 and CDR2 sequences are SGHTA and FQGNSA. J was trimmed by 9 bases and V by 5 bases; bases with no gene match: 5. The CDR3 has 13 residues. The CDR3 protein is CASSRDRDGEQFF. The CDR3 DNA reads as TGTGCCAGCAGCCGGGACAGGGATGGTGAGCAGTTCTTC.

The V and J genes are TRBV6-1 and TRBJ1-4; no definite D call. CDR1 is MNHNS, CDR2 SASEGT, per germline. V shed 7 bases and J shed 4 bases, with 10 bases lying between them. This CDR3 has 13 residues. DNA of the CDR3: TGTGCCAGCAAAAGACTCCTTAATGAAAAACTGTTTTTT. It specifies CASKRLLNEKLFF.

About this clone: A junction end diverges from the germline sequence, so it may reflect a read error. The chain joins TRBV7-9 to TRBJ2-2; D might be TRBD2 (8 bases). This CDR3 comprises 19 residues. Germline V gene data show CDR1 as SEHNR and CDR2 as FQNEAQ (reference sequence). CDR3 in DNA: TGTTCCAGCAGCCGCGGGGGGACAGTGCCTATGAGAGGCACCGGGGAGCTGTTTTTT. Encoded protein: CSSSRGGTVPMRGTGELFF.

The rearrangement uses TRBV30 and TRBJ2-7; 11 bases line up with TRBD1. Germline CDR1 reads GTSNPN; CDR2 reads SVGIG (reference sequence). This CDR3 has 15 residues. V shed 5 bases, J shed 3 bases, and the junction held 9 bases outside the gene matches. CDR3 in DNA: TGTGCCTGGGCCCCCTCCGGGACAGGGGGCTACGAGCAGTACTTC. It codes for CAWAPSGTGGYEQYF.

The chain carries TRBV10-3 and TRBJ2-1, with TRBD1 matching 8 bases. The germline CDR1 and CDR2 sequences are ENHRY and SYGVKD. The V gene end was trimmed by 6 bases and the J gene end by 9 bases; junction bases not matched to a gene: 4. The CDR3 is 12 residues long. The chain's CDR3 is CAIRPGGGEQFF. The CDR3 DNA reads as TGTGCCATCAGGCCAGGGGGCGGTGAGCAGTTCTTC.

The chain employs TRBV18 and TRBJ1-6; D might be TRBD1 (6 bases). The germline gives CDR1 KGHSH, CDR2 LQKENI. Trimming took off 2 bases at V and 7 bases at J, with 12 bases between the two ends. The CDR3 consists of 15 residues. The CDR3 bases are TGTGCCAGCTCACCAGGGGGCGAGGGCAATTCACCCCTCCACTTT. This encodes CASSPGGEGNSPLHF. The variable domain in full, completed from reference TRBV18 and TRBJ1-6, reads NAGVMQNPRHLVRRRGQEARLRCSPMKGHSHVYWYRQLPEEGLKFMVYLQKENIIDESGMPKERFSAEFPKEGPSILRIQQVVRGDSAAYFCASSPGGEGNSPLHFGNGTRLTVT.

In this sample, this clone turned up a few times. This chain joins TRBV5-1 and TRBJ2-1; 15 positions match TRBD2. The CDR3 consists of 18 residues. Germline V gene sequence: CDR1 SGHRS, CDR2 YFSETQ. J was trimmed by 8 bases and V by 2 bases; bases with no gene match: 11. The CDR3 nucleotides read TGCGCCAGCAGCTTCGGGGAAGGACTAGCGGGGGGGCGGGATGAGCAGTTCTTC. This translates into CASSFGEGLAGGRDEQFF.

This rearrangement joins TRBV5-1 to TRBJ1-1, with D perhaps matching TRBD1 (5 bases). The V end was cut by 0 bases, the J end by 1 base, with 7 bases between. The CDR3 loop spans 14 amino acids. Per germline, CDR1 SGHRS and CDR2 YFSETQ. Here the CDR3 DNA reads TGCGCCAGCAGCTTGGTAGGACAGAACACTGAAGCTTTCTTT. Its protein product is CASSLVGQNTEAFF.

This clone turned up a few times. The chain couples TRBV5-4 to TRBJ1-3, with 9 bases that match TRBD1. From germline, CDR1 is SGHNT and CDR2 YYREEE (reference sequence). The CDR3 is 17 residues long. V was pared by 4 bases and J by 4 bases, with 12 bases of the junction left unmatched. The CDR3 bases are TGTGCCAGCAGCAGGCCGGGACAGGGATCGGGAGGAAACACCATATATTTT. Translated, it gives CASSRPGQGSGGNTIYF. The complete variable domain, with remaining parts taken from reference TRBV5-4 and TRBJ1-3, reads ETGVTQSPTHLIKTRGQQVTLRCSSQSGHNTVSWYQQALGQGPQFIFQYYREEENGRGNFPPRFSGLQFPNYSSELNVNALELDDSALYLCASSRPGQGSGGNTIYFGEGSWLTVV.

This clone was observed a handful of times. The chain carries TRBV6-6 and TRBJ1-4; TRBD1 might be the D (6 bases). The CDR3 loop spans 13 amino acids. Germline CDR1 is MNHNY and CDR2 is SVGAGI (reference sequence). V was cut by 8 bases and J by 8 bases, with 15 bases left in between. The CDR3 reads CASRAGAWEKLFF. For the CDR3, the DNA is TGTGCCAGCCGTGCAGGGGCGTGGGAAAAACTGTTTTTT.

The chain carries TRBV7-2 and TRBJ2-3; TRBD2 matches at 15 bases. The germline V gene encodes CDR1 SGHTA and CDR2 FQGNSA. The CDR3 runs to 17 residues. Trimming cost V 3 bases and J 7 bases; bases outside gene matches: 8. CDR3: CASSLRGLAGGLNTQYF. The CDR3 DNA reads TGTGCCAGCAGCTTGCGGGGACTAGCGGGGGGTCTGAATACGCAGTATTTT.

The J gene is TRBJ1-2, the V gene TRBV2; D not resolved. Germline CDR1 is SNHLY and CDR2 is FYNNEI. Trimming left V 6 bases short and J 6 bases short, with 14 bases between. CDR3 size: 13 residues. The CDR3 region is CASRDSLLNGYTF. The CDR3, as DNA: TGTGCCAGCAGAGATAGCCTCCTGAATGGCTACACCTTC.

This clone was detected once. The chain carries TRBV5-1 and TRBJ2-1; possibly TRBD2 for D (5 bases). CDR1 and CDR2 (germline): SGHRS, YFSETQ. The CDR3 totals 15 residues. Trimming removed 1 base at V and 2 bases at J, with 10 bases between. DNA of the CDR3: TGCGCCAGCAGCTTGAGAGGGCAGACCTACAATGAGCAGTTCTTC. It yields the protein CASSLRGQTYNEQFF.

V gene TRBV5-4 combines with J gene TRBJ2-7, with 12 bases aligning to TRBD1. The CDR3 is made up of 14 amino acids. Germline values: CDR1 SGHNT, CDR2 YYREEE (reference sequence). V gave up 4 bases and J gave up 5 bases; unmatched junction bases: 4. The CDR3 is CASSLGTGGHEQYF. In DNA form, the CDR3 reads TGTGCCAGCAGCCTTGGGACAGGGGGCCACGAGCAGTACTTC.